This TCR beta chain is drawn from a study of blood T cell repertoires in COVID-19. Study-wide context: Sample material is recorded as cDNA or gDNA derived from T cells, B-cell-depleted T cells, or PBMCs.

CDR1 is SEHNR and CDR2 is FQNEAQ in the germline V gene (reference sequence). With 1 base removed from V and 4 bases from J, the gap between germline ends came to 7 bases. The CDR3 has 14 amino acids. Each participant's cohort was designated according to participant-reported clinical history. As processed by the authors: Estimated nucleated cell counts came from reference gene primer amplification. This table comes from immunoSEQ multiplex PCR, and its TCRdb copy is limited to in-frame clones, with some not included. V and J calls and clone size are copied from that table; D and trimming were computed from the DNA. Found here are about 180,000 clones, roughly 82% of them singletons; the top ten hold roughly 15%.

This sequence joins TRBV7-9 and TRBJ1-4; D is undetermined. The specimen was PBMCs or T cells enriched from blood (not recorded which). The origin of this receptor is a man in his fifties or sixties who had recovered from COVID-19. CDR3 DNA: TGTGCCAGCAGCTTAGTAGTTGTTAATGAAAAACTGTTTTTT. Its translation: CASSLVVVNEKLFF. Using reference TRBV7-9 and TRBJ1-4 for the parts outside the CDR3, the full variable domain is DTGVSQNPRHKITKRGQNVTFRCDPISEHNRLYWYRQTLGQGPEFLTYFQNEAQLEKSRLLSDRFSAERPKGSFSTLEIQRTEQGDSAMYLCASSLVVVNEKLFFGSGTQLSVL.